A single sample is the source of the 14 T cell receptor beta chains below, sequenced in a study of cytomegalovirus exposure and HLA in healthy donors. With 60 Vbeta and 13 Jbeta primers, the PCR was carried out. Clones were sequenced by immunoSEQ multiplex PCR, and TCRdb holds only the in-frame ones, with some missing. The sample gives approximately 190,000 clones, approximately 78% of which show up once; roughly 0.8% is in the top ten. Sequencing was done on a sample of PBMCs. These TCRs come from a woman aged 18-29 years in good health and CMV-seronegative.

The rearrangement uses TRBV5-1 and TRBJ1-6; 7 bases match TRBD1. The CDR3 consists of 14 residues. The V gene's germline CDR1 is SGHRS and CDR2 YFSETQ. With 9 bases clipped from V and 11 bases from J, the junction kept 14 bases outside the gene matches. CDR3: CATASGQPTTPLHF. CDR3 DNA sequence: TGCGCCACCGCGTCGGGACAGCCCACGACACCCCTCCACTTT.

This clone showed up just a few times. This rearrangement joins TRBV7-2 to TRBJ2-2, with 7 bases identical to TRBD1. The CDR3 is 15 residues long. Trimming cost V 5 bases and J 6 bases; bases outside gene matches: 9. Germline V gives CDR1 SGHTA, CDR2 FQGNSA. CDR3 bases: TGTGCCAGCAGCGCCCCAGGGGGTGCTCCCGGGGAGCTGTTTTTT. Its protein product is CASSAPGGAPGELFF.

This clone has a handful of counts. The rearrangement joins TRBV5-6 to TRBJ2-7; D unresolved. Germline V gives CDR1 SGHDT, CDR2 YYEEEE. Trimming cost V 1 base and J 0 bases, with 11 bases left between them. The CDR3 length is 15 residues. The CDR3: CASSLYSVNSYEQYF. The DNA of the CDR3 is TGTGCCAGCAGCTTGTATTCAGTAAACTCCTACGAGCAGTACTTC.

This chain uses TRBV28 with TRBJ1-2; D is unresolved. The CDR3 covers 12 residues. The germline CDR1 and CDR2 sequences are MDHEN and SYDVKM. The V end lost 4 bases, the J end lost 4 bases, and 7 bases lay between the germline ends. CDR3 sequence (DNA): TGTGCCAGCAGTTACGGGTCCTATGGCTACACCTTC. Protein product: CASSYGSYGYTF.

Concerning this clone itself: Other nucleotide sequences in the sample specify the same CDR3. The CDR3 sequence is CASSLSPGETQYF. CDR3 sequence (DNA): TGTGCCAGCAGCTTATCGCCGGGAGAGACCCAGTACTTC. This rearrangement joins TRBV7-6 to TRBJ2-5; D unclear. Germline V gives CDR1 SGHVS, CDR2 FNYEAQ. Trimming took 2 bases from V and 4 from J, leaving 8 bases between them. CDR3 size: 13 residues.

The J gene is TRBJ2-7, the V gene TRBV2, with 12 bases identical to TRBD1. Trimming cost V 6 bases and J 3 bases; bases outside gene matches: 6. The CDR3 consists of 15 residues. The germline V gene encodes CDR1 SNHLY and CDR2 FYNNEI. CDR3 DNA sequence: TGTGCCAGCAGACCCGGGACAGGGGGCATCTACGAGCAGTACTTC. As protein: CASRPGTGGIYEQYF.

The gene calls are TRBV6-1 and TRBJ1-4; 9 nucleotides match TRBD1. The germline gives CDR1 MNHNS, CDR2 SASEGT. J was trimmed by 8 bases and V by 10 bases; bases with no gene match: 14. The CDR3 spans 15 residues. Written as DNA, the CDR3 is TGTGCCACCGGGACAGGGAGGTTGACGGGGGAAAAACTGTTTTTT. Protein product: CATGTGRLTGEKLFF.

The chain combines TRBV18 with TRBJ1-1; TRBD1 might be the D (5 bases). The germline V gene encodes CDR1 KGHSH and CDR2 LQKENI. Trimming shortened V by 4 bases and J by 8 bases, and 17 bases separated the two germline ends. The CDR3 totals 14 residues. The CDR3 bases are TGTGCCAGCTCACAGAGCATAGGGGCCGCCGAAGCTTTCTTT. It codes for CASSQSIGAAEAFF.

In DNA, the CDR3 is TGCGCCAGCAGCCAGAAAGACCTAGCGGAGACCTACGAGCAGTACTTC. It translates to CASSQKDLAETYEQYF. The chain carries TRBV4-1 and TRBJ2-7; 7 bases match TRBD2. J gave up 2 bases and V 3 bases, and 10 bases lay outside the gene matches. Germline CDR1 is MGHRA and CDR2 is YSYEKL. This CDR3 contains 16 residues.

The rearrangement uses TRBV15 and TRBJ1-2; 10 bases agree with TRBD1. CDR3 length: 17 amino acids. Germline CDR1 and CDR2: LNHNV and YYDKDF (reference sequence). V lost 0 bases to trimming and J lost 2 bases; unmatched junction nucleotides: 6. CDR3 amino acids: CATSRERGGQGNYGYTF. The CDR3 DNA reads as TGTGCCACCAGCAGAGAAAGAGGGGGACAGGGGAACTATGGCTACACCTTC.

The J gene is TRBJ1-2, the V gene TRBV29-1; D is uncertain. The CDR3 has 13 residues. The V and J ends lost 7 bases and 2 bases respectively, with 14 bases between them. The germline V gene has CDR1 SQVTM and CDR2 ANQGSEA. The CDR3 DNA sequence: TGCAGCGCCGCTGGACTTTGGAACTATGGCTACACCTTC. Its protein is CSAAGLWNYGYTF.

This chain connects TRBV30 to TRBJ2-2; tentatively, D is TRBD1 (6 bases). Per germline, CDR1 GTSNPN and CDR2 SVGIG (reference sequence). The CDR3 covers 13 residues. V was cut by 3 bases and J by 1 base, with 6 bases left in between. CDR3 loop: CAWSRGNTGELFF. CDR3 nucleotides: TGTGCCTGGAGCAGGGGGAACACCGGGGAGCTGTTTTTT. The full variable domain, with the rest looked up from reference TRBV30 and TRBJ2-2, is SQTIHQWPATLVQPVGSPLSLECTVEGTSNPNLYWYRQAAGRGLQLLFYSVGIGQISSEVPQNLSASRPQDRQFILSSKKLLLSDSGFYLCAWSRGNTGELFFGEGSRLTVL.

The V gene is TRBV27, the J gene TRBJ2-1; 7 nucleotides align to TRBD1. CDR1 is MNHEY, CDR2 SMNVEV, per germline (reference sequence). After removal of 5 bases from V and 10 bases from J, the junction contained 5 bases not matched to a gene. The CDR3 runs to 12 residues. The chain's CDR3 is CASSGWTGEQFF. The CDR3 DNA sequence: TGTGCCAGCAGTGGGTGGACAGGAGAGCAGTTCTTC.

The chain is built from TRBV30 and TRBJ1-2; the D gene is possibly TRBD1 (6 bases). The CDR3 is made up of 13 amino acids. V gave up 2 bases and J gave up 6 bases, with 13 bases separating them. CDR1 is GTSNPN and CDR2 is SVGIG in the germline V gene (reference sequence). The CDR3 protein is CAWSFVQGNGYTF. DNA of the CDR3: TGTGCCTGGAGTTTTGTACAGGGAAATGGCTACACCTTC.